A single sample is the source of the 23 T cell receptor beta chains below, sequenced in a study of blood T cell repertoires in COVID-19 (dated by TCRdb to 2020 to 2021). Libraries were built with the immunoSEQ multiplex PCR assay. In TCRdb, the immuneACCESS table is reduced to in-frame sequences with V and J assigned. These tables do not hold every clone; where another copy was compared, an unresolved V gene accounts for under half, and the others remain unexplained. The sample table lists about 70,000 clones, around 80% of them with a count of one. The ten largest account for 15% to 19% of the sample. The sequenced sample was peripheral blood. These receptors were collected from a man aged 80 or over with acute or convalescent COVID-19.

The V call is TRBV7-9, the J call TRBJ1-1; 7 bases are a match to TRBD1. V dropped 4 bases and J dropped 8; count of bases not matched to a gene: 4. This CDR3 region has 12 residues. Germline V gene sequence: CDR1 SEHNR, CDR2 FQNEAQ (reference sequence). The CDR3, as DNA: TGTGCCAGCAGCTCGGGACAGTTGGAAGCTTTCTTT. Translating gives CASSSGQLEAFF.

This chain joins TRBV6-6 and TRBJ2-2, with unresolved D. The length of the CDR3 is 16 residues. The germline gives CDR1 MNHNY, CDR2 SVGAGI (reference sequence). V lost 0 bases and J 3 bases, leaving 11 bases between the germline ends. For the CDR3, the DNA is TGTGCCAGCAGTTACTCTTTTTCTCGGGACACCGGGGAGCTGTTTTTT. Translating it yields CASSYSFSRDTGELFF.

The V and J genes are TRBV28 and TRBJ2-1; TRBD2 agrees at 9 bases. After removal of 5 bases from V and 0 bases from J, the junction contained 5 bases not matched to a gene. Per germline, CDR1 MDHEN and CDR2 SYDVKM. There are 16 residues in the CDR3. The CDR3 coding sequence is TGTGCCAGCAGTGGATATAGCGGGAGCTCCTACAATGAGCAGTTCTTC. It is translated as CASSGYSGSSYNEQFF.

The CDR3 bases are TGTGCCAGCAGTTACCCCCCCTTTGAGCAGTTCTTC. It is translated as CASSYPPFEQFF. This chain joins TRBV6-5 and TRBJ2-1; D is undetermined. Between the trimmed V and J ends, which lost 2 bases and 9 bases, there was a span of 8 bases. CDR1 is MNHEY, CDR2 SVGAGI, per germline. The CDR3 is made up of 12 amino acids.

This chain links TRBV9 with TRBJ1-6, with D unclear. V was shortened by 3 bases and J by 6 bases, with 13 bases between the two germline ends. Germline CDR1 SGDLS, CDR2 YYNGEE. The CDR3 is made up of 15 amino acids. The CDR3 reads CASSDGPFINSPLHF. CDR3 nucleotide sequence: TGTGCCAGCAGCGATGGCCCCTTTATTAATTCACCCCTCCACTTT.

V gene TRBV9 combines with J gene TRBJ2-7; D possibly corresponds to TRBD2 (5 bases). The ends were cut back, 1 base at V and 3 bases at J, with 11 bases in the middle. In germline, CDR1 is SGDLS, CDR2 YYNGEE. CDR3 size: 14 residues. The CDR3 DNA is TGTGCCAGCAGCGTATCCCTCAGCGGCTACGAGCAGTACTTC. Translation: CASSVSLSGYEQYF. Filled out from reference TRBV9 and TRBJ2-7, the complete variable domain reads DSGVTQTPKHLITATGQRVTLRCSPRSGDLSVYWYQQSLDQGLQFLIQYYNGEERAKGNILERFSAQQFPDLHSELNLSSLELGDSALYFCASSVSLSGYEQYFGPGTRLTVT.

V usage is TRBV9 and J usage is TRBJ2-3; TRBD2 agrees at 10 bases. J lost 3 bases, V lost 5 bases, and 3 bases had no gene match. There are 14 residues in the CDR3. Germline lookup yields CDR1 SGDLS and CDR2 YYNGEE. CDR3 sequence: CASRSGGDTDTQYF. The CDR3 DNA reads TGTGCCAGCAGAAGCGGGGGGGATACAGATACGCAGTATTTT.

The CDR3 bases are TGTGCCATCAGTGAGGGGAGTACGAACTATGGCTACACCTTC. Translation: CAISEGSTNYGYTF. The chain recombines TRBV10-3 with TRBJ1-2, with D hard to call. V shed 2 bases and J shed 2 bases, with 9 bases lying between them. Looked up from germline, CDR1 is ENHRY and CDR2 is SYGVKD. This CDR3 has 14 amino acids.

The rearrangement uses TRBV18 and TRBJ2-7; no clear D. Trimming shortened V by 3 bases and J by 0 bases, and 6 bases separated the two germline ends. In germline, CDR1 is KGHSH, CDR2 LQKENI. The CDR3 consists of 13 residues. CDR3 DNA sequence: TGTGCCAGCTCACCCGAACTCTCCTACGAGCAGTACTTC. Amino acid sequence: CASSPELSYEQYF.

This sequence joins TRBV2 and TRBJ2-5, with D maybe TRBD1 (6 bases). The V and J ends lost 4 bases and 4 bases respectively, with 10 bases between them. The V gene's germline CDR1 is SNHLY and CDR2 FYNNEI. This CDR3 has 13 amino acids. The CDR3 here is CASSVLRGETQYF. The CDR3 region has the DNA TGTGCCAGCAGTGTACTCAGGGGAGAGACCCAGTACTTC.

V is TRBV5-4 and J is TRBJ2-7; D might be TRBD2 (5 bases). Germline CDR1 SGHNT, CDR2 YYREEE (reference sequence). Between the trimmed V and J ends, which lost 0 bases and 1 base, there was a span of 8 bases. CDR3 length equals 14 residues. The CDR3 DNA reads as TGTGCCAGCAGCTTGGACCGAGGGTCCTACGAGCAGTACTTC. Its protein is CASSLDRGSYEQYF.

The table lists this clone with a count of one. The genes are TRBV24-1 and TRBJ1-2; weak D call: TRBD1 (5 bases). V dropped 4 bases and J dropped 7 bases, with 15 bases sitting between them. The CDR3 spans 14 residues. Germline V lookup: CDR1 KGHDR, CDR2 SFDVKD. The CDR3 nucleotides read TGTGCCACCAGTGACCTGGGGGGAGAGGGTGGCTACACCTTC. Residues: CATSDLGGEGGYTF.

This clone was observed a single time. V and J are TRBV6-5 and TRBJ2-7; TRBD1 matches 7 bases. CDR1 is MNHEY and CDR2 is SVGAGI in the germline V gene. The CDR3 is 15 amino acids. Germline trimming cut 6 bases from V and 3 bases from J; bases unmatched to any gene: 11. CDR3 region: CASSSNRGRIYEQYF. Written as DNA, the CDR3 is TGTGCCAGCAGCTCCAACAGGGGTCGGATCTACGAGCAGTACTTC.

The chain links TRBV24-1 to TRBJ2-6, with D perhaps TRBD1 (6 bases). The CDR3 has 17 residues. Germline CDR1 KGHDR, CDR2 SFDVKD. V was cut by 5 bases and J by 0 bases, with 13 bases left in between. The CDR3 DNA reads as TGTGCCACCAGTGCAGGGACAACCCTCTCTGGGGCCAACGTCCTGACTTTC. Encoded protein: CATSAGTTLSGANVLTF.

This chain uses TRBV11-2 with TRBJ1-6, with D perhaps matching TRBD1 (6 bases). Germline loops: CDR1 SGHAT, CDR2 FQNNGV. The CDR3 contains 14 residues. The V end was cut by 1 base, the J end by 9 bases, with 10 bases between. The CDR3 region has the DNA TGTGCCAGCAGCTTAGGAGGGGGGGGTTCACCCCTCCACTTT. The encoded protein is CASSLGGGGSPLHF.

The rearrangement uses TRBV6-6 and TRBJ1-1; 9 bases are a match to TRBD1. The CDR3 contains 14 residues. Germline loops: CDR1 MNHNY, CDR2 SVGAGI (reference sequence). V was clipped by 6 bases and J by 2 bases; unmatched bases: 4. CDR3 amino acids: CASRNRGLNTEAFF. The CDR3 DNA follows: TGTGCCAGCAGAAACAGGGGGCTTAACACTGAAGCTTTCTTT.

V and J are TRBV4-1 and TRBJ2-2, with 7 bases that match TRBD2. CDR3 length: 17 amino acids. CDR1 MGHRA and CDR2 YSYEKL come from the germline V gene. The V segment lost 1 base and the J segment 7 bases; nucleotides outside the gene matches: 12. The CDR3: CASSQVGGRGLSGELFF. Here the CDR3 DNA reads TGCGCCAGCAGCCAAGTGGGCGGGAGAGGATTAAGCGGGGAGCTGTTTTTT.

This clone came up a few times. CDR3 protein: CAISLQGSYEQYF. As DNA, the CDR3 is TGTGCCATCAGCCTTCAGGGATCCTACGAGCAGTACTTC. V and J are TRBV10-3 and TRBJ2-7; weak D call: TRBD1 (5 bases). V was clipped by 6 bases and J by 1 base, with 10 bases between them. The CDR3 consists of 13 residues. The germline V gene has CDR1 ENHRY and CDR2 SYGVKD.

V is TRBV5-6 and J is TRBJ2-2; a weak D match, TRBD1 (6 bases). Germline assignment: CDR1 SGHDT and CDR2 YYEEEE. CDR3 length: 17 residues. Trimming left V 4 bases short and J 4 bases short, with 20 bases between. The CDR3 bases are TGTGCCAGCAGCATATACCTTTGGACAGATTTCACCGGGGAGCTGTTTTTT. Residues: CASSIYLWTDFTGELFF. The whole variable domain, filled in from reference TRBV5-6 and TRBJ2-2, reads DAGVTQSPTHLIKTRGQQVTLRCSPKSGHDTVSWYQQALGQGPQFIFQYYEEEERQRGNFPDRFSGHQFPNYSSELNVNALLLGDSALYLCASSIYLWTDFTGELFFGEGSRLTVL.

This clone has a single count. The genes are TRBV4-1 and TRBJ2-4; unclear D gene. Trimming shortened V by 1 base and J by 8 bases, and 9 bases separated the two germline ends. The CDR3 length is 13 residues. The germline V gene has CDR1 MGHRA and CDR2 YSYEKL. The CDR3 here is CASSQVGSDIQYF. The CDR3 coding sequence is TGCGCCAGCAGCCAAGTGGGCTCGGACATTCAGTACTTC.

The chain recombines TRBV5-1 with TRBJ2-2; 7 bases fit TRBD1. The CDR3 covers 15 residues. V gave up 4 bases and J gave up 2 bases; unmatched junction bases: 5. Germline-derived CDR1 and CDR2 are SGHRS and YFSETQ. The CDR3 DNA reads as TGCGCCAGCAGCGCCGGGACAGCCAACACCGGGGAGCTGTTTTTT. It encodes CASSAGTANTGELFF.

This chain joins TRBV3-1 (or the pseudogene TRBV3-2) and TRBJ1-2; weak D call: TRBD1 (6 bases). The CDR3 spans 11 residues. CDR1 is LGHDT, CDR2 YNNKEL, per germline (reference sequence). V lost 4 bases and J 7 bases, leaving 7 bases between the germline ends. In DNA, the CDR3 is TGTGCCAGCAGCCGGGGGCCTGGCTACACCTTC. Protein product: CASSRGPGYTF.

This clone showed up just a few times. The chain carries TRBV15 and TRBJ2-2; possible D gene TRBD2, 6 bases. Germline CDR1 is LNHNV and CDR2 is YYDKDF (reference sequence). The CDR3 has 18 amino acids. V dropped 0 bases and J dropped 0 bases, with 14 bases sitting between them. CDR3 coding DNA: TGTGCCACCAGCAGAGAACTAGCCGCACTTTCGAACACCGGGGAGCTGTTTTTT. This codes for CATSRELAALSNTGELFF.